The 2 T cell receptor beta chains given below trace back to one sample, sequenced in a study of blood T cell repertoires in COVID-19 (TCRdb year 2020). Library preparation was by the immunoSEQ multiplex PCR assay. Imported from immuneACCESS, the table was reduced by TCRdb to in-frame sequences with V and J called. These copies leave out some clones; in studies compared against another copy, an unresolved V gene accounts for under half, and the cause of the remainder is not known. The sample table holds approximately 76,000 clones, of which around 85% were seen once. Clones ranked in the top ten supply under 9.5% of the sample. Source material: peripheral blood. The receptors were sampled from a man aged 25 to 45 with acute or convalescent COVID-19.

The genes are TRBV7-3 and TRBJ2-3, with D possibly being TRBD2 (5 bases). Per the germline V gene, CDR1 is SGHTA and CDR2 is FQGTGA. The V and J ends lost 4 bases and 1 base respectively, with 12 bases between them. This CDR3 has 15 amino acids. CDR3: CASSSYGIGTDTQYF. CDR3 sequence (DNA): TGTGCCAGCAGCTCCTACGGGATCGGCACAGATACGCAGTATTTT.

This clone has a single count. V usage is TRBV7-9 and J usage is TRBJ2-7, with 7 bases matching TRBD2. With 2 bases clipped from V and 5 bases from J, the junction kept 9 bases outside the gene matches. This CDR3 spans 15 amino acids. CDR1 is SEHNR, CDR2 FQNEAQ, per germline (reference sequence). CDR3 sequence: CASSLKRAGVNEQYF. The CDR3, as DNA: TGTGCCAGCAGCTTAAAAAGGGCGGGAGTAAACGAGCAGTACTTC. Drawing the rest from reference TRBV7-9 and TRBJ2-7, the complete variable domain is DTGVSQNPRHKITKRGQNVTFRCDPISEHNRLYWYRQTLGQGPEFLTYFQNEAQLEKSRLLSDRFSAERPKGSFSTLEIQRTEQGDSAMYLCASSLKRAGVNEQYFGPGTRLTVT.